This T cell receptor (beta chain) was sequenced in a study of Ad26.COV2.S vaccination and SARS-CoV-2 variants (dated by TCRdb to 2020 to 2022). Context from the whole study: Donors in the vaccine arm were drawn from COV1001, a multicentre, randomized, double-blind, placebo-controlled phase I-IIa trial testing Ad26.COV2.S in healthy adults. Ad26.COV2.S was given intramuscularly at 5x10^10 or 1x10^11 viral particles, as a single shot or as two shots 56 days apart. TCRbeta repertoire sequencing served as the tool for gauging how specific and how broad the SARS-CoV-2-reactive T cell receptors were following Ad26.COV2.S vaccination. The TCR-sequenced set comprised about 30 samples: around 20 Ad26.COV2.S vaccine recipients, 5 placebo recipients and 8 SARS-CoV-2 convalescent individuals. Trial participants were randomized into five groups of five, in which low-dose or high-dose Ad26.COV2.S was given once or twice, or placebo was given on both occasions. Investigators did not know the trial group allocation while performing experiments and assessing outcomes.

The CDR3 measures 16 amino acids from cysteine to phenylalanine. Only CDR3 DNA remains: 48 bases, in frame from the first base. Trimming accounts for 2 bases at V and 0 bases at J, while the number of junction bases matched to no gene is 5. CDR1 SGHAT and CDR2 FQNNGV were looked up in the germline V gene. Per the publication, the treatment or condition label means: around 19 received Ad26.COV2.S at low or high dose, single or two shots; several received placebo; per-sample allocation not given. For vaccine and placebo recipients, repertoires were sequenced using samples collected on day 63 after the first injection. Cohort 1b enrolled around 23 adults aged 18-55 years at a single site in Boston, USA, between 29 July and 7 August 2020. Ad26.COV2.S was a replication-incompetent adenovirus type 26 vector expressing a prefusion-stabilized SARS-CoV-2 spike protein from the original Wuhan strain. The immunoSEQ Assay was used to sequence TCRbeta CDR3 regions. After extraction, genomic DNA underwent amplification by bias-controlled multiplex PCR, followed by high-throughput sequencing. The published analysis was carried out like this. Collapsing and filtering of sequences were performed to quantify the absolute abundance of each unique TCRbeta CDR3 region. T cell fraction was estimated by normalizing TCRbeta template counts to usable DNA, which was measured by amplifying reference genes present in all nucleated cells. Repertoire TCRs were annotated as SARS-CoV-2-specific by exact matching of V gene, CDR3 amino acid sequence and J gene to a known reactive TCR set. The reference SARS-CoV-2 TCR set came from MIRA and was filtered for enrichment in COVID-19-positive ImmuneCODE repertoires, removing public or cross-reactive TCRs. Drawing on the MIRA antigens, annotated TCRs were analysed further at the level of specific ORF or position within ORF. Breadth was defined as the number of annotated unique rearrangements divided by the total number of unique productive rearrangements, and depth was defined as the summed frequency of the annotated unique rearrangements. TCR breadth was compared between groups using two-sided Wilcoxon rank-sum tests. The clones in this table, taken by TCRdb from immuneACCESS, are in-frame only. Not every clone is retained; where verified, under half of the shortfall comes from an unresolved V gene, and the cause of the rest is unknown. The D gene and trimming were derived from the DNA, and the V and J assignments and clone size from that table. The sample records hundreds of thousands of clones, around 90% of which are singletons. The ten largest clonotypes hold about 3% of the sample.

About this clone: The antigen this receptor binds is unknown. One base away there is no much larger clone; base qualities are not given.

Results and caveats for the whole study, not just this receptor: Vaccine and placebo recipients had similar non-spike TCR breadth, a finding consistent with the vaccine containing only spike. The study was not powered for comparison of responses between vaccine doses or regimens. Substantial breadth of spike-specific CD8+ and CD4+ T cell responses was reported after vaccination. The authors noted that total T cell responses may have been underestimated by the TCR breadth and depth analyses. Higher spike-specific TCR breadth was observed in Ad26.COV2.S recipients than in placebo recipients (P = 0.0014).

The receptor comes from a person aged 18-60 years who received the Ad26.COV2.S COVID-19 vaccine or a placebo. The sequence is built from TRBV11-2 and TRBJ2-5, with 8 central nucleotides matching TRBD2. The sequencing used peripheral blood, collected in a trial of Ad26.COV2.S vaccine versus placebo. The CDR3 protein sequence reads: CASSLQVAGYQETQYF. The sequence in DNA is TGTGCCAGCAGCTTACAGGTAGCGGGGTACCAAGAGACCCAGTACTTC.